These 29 T cell receptor beta chains came from one sample sequenced in a study of PD-1 blockade in classical Hodgkin lymphoma (dated by TCRdb to 2018 to 2021). Library preparation employed the immunoSEQ multiplex PCR assay. In its TCRdb copy, this immuneACCESS table keeps in-frame sequences only and misses some clones. Where compared with another copy, unresolved V genes explain less than half of these, and the others have no known cause. The sample table records 100,000 or so clones; more than 85% of these occur just once. The leading ten clones occupy 1.5% to 2.5% of the sample. The label giving this sample's time point can be read as: cycle 4 day 1 (C4D1), after more than 5 weeks of nivolumab. Every trial patient had relapsed following autologous stem cell transplantation, and prior brentuximab vedotin exposure was what differed among cohorts A, B and C. The source was peripheral blood mononuclear cells (PBMCs), collected before the fourth cycle of nivolumab. The receptor source for this set is a human donor with classical Hodgkin lymphoma.

The rearrangement links TRBV27 to TRBJ2-3, with 7 bases lining up with TRBD1. Germline assignment: CDR1 MNHEY and CDR2 SMNVEV (reference sequence). The CDR3 spans 15 residues. V was clipped by 1 base and J by 0 bases; unmatched bases: 1. This CDR3 reads CASSLFRGSTDTQYF. In nucleotides, the CDR3 is TGTGCCAGCAGTTTATTCAGGGGGAGCACAGATACGCAGTATTTT.

The genes are TRBV2 and TRBJ2-1; possible D gene TRBD2, 6 bases. The germline CDR1 and CDR2 sequences are SNHLY and FYNNEI. The CDR3 contains 15 residues. V lost 3 bases and J 2 bases, leaving 11 bases between the germline ends. The CDR3 spells CASSEGTSPYNEQFF. The CDR3, as DNA: TGTGCCAGCAGTGAGGGGACTTCCCCCTACAATGAGCAGTTCTTC.

The V and J genes are TRBV19 and TRBJ2-3; 13 bases map to TRBD2. This CDR3 has 14 residues. The V gene's germline CDR1 is LNHDA and CDR2 SQIVND (reference sequence). V dropped 7 bases and J dropped 3; count of bases not matched to a gene: 1. DNA of the CDR3: TGTGCCAGTACGACTAGCGGGAGGACAGATACGCAGTATTTT. Its translation: CASTTSGRTDTQYF.

The rearrangement uses TRBV19 and TRBJ2-2; maybe TRBD1 (5 bases). Germline V CDR1 and CDR2: LNHDA, SQIVND (reference sequence). V was shortened by 6 bases and J by 5 bases, with 13 bases between the two germline ends. CDR3 length equals 14 residues. The CDR3 is CASRRQFATGELFF. In DNA form, the CDR3 reads TGTGCCAGTAGGCGACAGTTTGCGACCGGGGAGCTGTTTTTT.

The V and J genes are TRBV29-1 and TRBJ2-5; no clear D. Trimming stripped 1 base from V and 1 base from J, with 7 bases between. The CDR3 consists of 13 residues. The germline gives CDR1 SQVTM, CDR2 ANQGSEA. The CDR3, as DNA: TGCAGCGTTGAAGGGCAGCCCCAAGAGACCCAGTACTTC. Protein sequence: CSVEGQPQETQYF.

As to this clone: The sample carries other DNA sequences with the same CDR3. The V gene is TRBV27, the J gene TRBJ2-7, with D uncertain. This CDR3 has 14 residues. The ends were cut back, 3 bases at V and 0 bases at J, with 9 bases in the middle. The germline CDR1 and CDR2 sequences are MNHEY and SMNVEV (reference sequence). This CDR3 reads CASSFGGSSYEQYF. In DNA form, the CDR3 reads TGTGCCAGCAGTTTCGGTGGTAGCTCCTACGAGCAGTACTTC.

The chain carries TRBV5-8 and TRBJ2-3; either TRBD1 or TRBD2 may supply D (5 bases each). V gave up 2 bases and J gave up 15 bases, with 19 bases separating them. Germline CDR1 reads SGHTS; CDR2 reads YDEGEE. CDR3 length: 13 residues. The CDR3, as DNA: TGTGCCAGCAGCTTAAGATCGGGACGGGTTGCTTATTTT. Protein sequence: CASSLRSGRVAYF.

The V call is TRBV11-2, the J call TRBJ2-7; TRBD1 aligns across 11 bases. This CDR3 is 15 amino acids long. V gave up 3 bases and J gave up 4 bases; unmatched junction bases: 5. Germline V gene sequence: CDR1 SGHAT, CDR2 FQNNGV. In DNA form, the CDR3 reads TGTGCCAGCAGCTTGCTTGGGACAGGGGGGTACGAGCAGTACTTC. Translation: CASSLLGTGGYEQYF.

This sequence joins TRBV5-1 and TRBJ2-7; unclear D gene. Germline CDR1 reads SGHRS; CDR2 reads YFSETQ. The CDR3 spans 15 residues. V was shortened by 2 bases and J by 2 bases, with 14 bases between the two germline ends. The CDR3 sequence is CASSFQVGGPYEQYF. As DNA, the CDR3 is TGCGCCAGCAGCTTCCAGGTAGGCGGCCCCTACGAGCAGTACTTC.

This chain's CDR3 is CATSRDGGGQNNEQFF. In nucleotides, the CDR3 is TGTGCCACCAGCAGAGATGGAGGGGGCCAAAACAATGAGCAGTTCTTC. The rearrangement joins TRBV15 to TRBJ2-1; D is perhaps TRBD1 (7 bases). Germline V gene lookup returns CDR1 LNHNV and CDR2 YYDKDF (reference sequence). The CDR3 has 16 residues. Trimming pared 0 bases from V and 5 bases from J, leaving 14 bases between.

The genes are TRBV28 and TRBJ2-3; D may be TRBD1 (6 bases). Germline V lookup: CDR1 MDHEN, CDR2 SYDVKM. The CDR3 consists of 15 residues. V was pared by 4 bases and J by 6 bases, with 17 bases between. CDR3 residues: CASSYPGDLRDTQYF. Here the CDR3 DNA reads TGTGCCAGCAGTTACCCAGGGGACCTGAGGGATACGCAGTATTTT.

The chain joins TRBV30 to TRBJ1-4; no firm D call. From germline, CDR1 is GTSNPN and CDR2 SVGIG (reference sequence). V was shortened by 6 bases and J by 5 bases, with 16 bases between the two germline ends. This CDR3 spans 14 amino acids. CDR3 sequence: CACLPGFSNEKLFF. The CDR3 region has the DNA TGTGCCTGTCTACCGGGGTTCTCAAATGAAAAACTGTTTTTT.

The chain has TRBV28 and TRBJ2-1; a possible D gene is TRBD1 (5 bases). The V gene's germline CDR1 is MDHEN and CDR2 SYDVKM. The CDR3 loop spans 15 amino acids. V lost 5 bases to trimming and J lost 7 bases, with 18 bases between them. The CDR3 coding sequence is TGTGCCAGCAGTCCCGACAGTTCCCCTAGTAATGAGCAGTTCTTC. Translating gives CASSPDSSPSNEQFF. Full variable domain (outside the CDR3, taken from reference TRBV28 and TRBJ2-1): DVKVTQSSRYLVKRTGEKVFLECVQDMDHENMFWYRQDPGLGLRLIYFSYDVKMKEKGDIPEGYSVSREKKERFSLILESASTNQTSMYLCASSPDSSPSNEQFFGPGTRLTVL.

The V and J genes are TRBV19 and TRBJ2-1; no clear D gene. The V end lost 5 bases, the J end lost 3 bases, and 8 bases lay between the germline ends. CDR3 length: 13 amino acids. Germline V gene sequence: CDR1 LNHDA, CDR2 SQIVND (reference sequence). The CDR3 loop is CASSPGVYNEQFF. CDR3 nucleotides: TGTGCCAGTAGTCCGGGTGTCTACAATGAGCAGTTCTTC.

V and J are TRBV11-2 and TRBJ1-2; D is unresolved. Germline V gene lookup returns CDR1 SGHAT and CDR2 FQNNGV. There are 15 residues in the CDR3. Trimming removed 4 bases from V and 8 bases from J, with 20 bases in between. The CDR3 DNA is TGTGCCAGCAGCTCGTTTACCCAGGAATCGAGGGGCTACACCTTC. It encodes CASSSFTQESRGYTF.

The CDR3, as DNA: TGTGCCAGCAGTTTGGCTGGGACAGCTGTAACCGGGGAGCTGTTTTTT. Translation gives CASSLAGTAVTGELFF. The gene calls are TRBV28 and TRBJ2-2; 7 bases map to TRBD1. The CDR3 runs to 16 residues. The germline gives CDR1 MDHEN, CDR2 SYDVKM. With 3 bases clipped from V and 5 bases from J, the junction kept 9 bases outside the gene matches.

This rearrangement joins TRBV4-2 to TRBJ1-2; 10 bases align to TRBD1. Germline CDR1 reads LGHNA; CDR2 reads YNFKEQ. This CDR3 is built from 14 residues. V lost 7 bases, J lost 7 bases, and 9 bases stayed unmatched. CDR3 sequence reads: CASTTGQGWRGYTF. CDR3 in DNA: TGTGCCAGCACCACGGGACAGGGGTGGCGTGGCTACACCTTC.

The chain carries TRBV5-1 and TRBJ2-7, with D perhaps TRBD2 (6 bases). Germline CDR1 is SGHRS and CDR2 is YFSETQ. Trimming shortened V by 4 bases and J by 2 bases, and 10 bases separated the two germline ends. The CDR3 sequence is 13 residues long. The CDR3 nucleotides are TGCGCCAGCAGCGGCTCGGGAGCCTACGAGCAGTACTTC. Translation: CASSGSGAYEQYF.

This rearrangement joins TRBV2 to TRBJ2-1, with D possibly being TRBD2 (5 bases). Germline CDR1 is SNHLY and CDR2 is FYNNEI. This CDR3 has 12 amino acids. V lost 9 bases to trimming and J lost 9 bases, with 15 bases between them. The CDR3 protein is CASDPGSFEQFF. The CDR3 DNA is TGTGCCAGTGATCCTGGGAGCTTTGAGCAGTTCTTC.

The genes are TRBV28 and TRBJ2-5; D may match TRBD1 or TRBD2 (6 bases each). The germline V and J ends were trimmed by 7 bases and 5 bases, with 23 bases remaining between them. The CDR3 has 16 amino acids. Germline CDR1 reads MDHEN; CDR2 reads SYDVKM. The CDR3 protein is CASNKKTGVTGETQYF. The DNA of the CDR3 is TGTGCCAGCAACAAAAAGACGGGAGTTACAGGGGAGACCCAGTACTTC.

The V and J genes are TRBV27 and TRBJ2-3; D gene unclear. The germline V and J ends were trimmed by 2 bases and 6 bases, with 12 bases remaining between them. From germline, CDR1 is MNHEY and CDR2 SMNVEV (reference sequence). The CDR3 has 14 residues. The DNA of the CDR3 is TGTGCCAGCAGTTTAGCAGGACCTTGGGATACGCAGTATTTT. Protein: CASSLAGPWDTQYF.

The rearrangement joins TRBV6-1 to TRBJ2-1, with D possibly TRBD2 on 5 matching bases. V lost 2 bases, J lost 12 bases, and 14 bases lay in between. From germline, CDR1 is MNHNS and CDR2 SASEGT. CDR3 length equals 13 residues. DNA of the CDR3: TGTGCCAGCAGTGAACATCGAGCGGTTAGGCAGTTCTTC. Translating it yields CASSEHRAVRQFF.

This clone was seen a few times. V and J are TRBV4-1 and TRBJ1-5, with unresolved D. Trimming shortened V by 4 bases and J by 7 bases, and 11 bases separated the two germline ends. Looked up from germline, CDR1 is MGHRA and CDR2 is YSYEKL. This CDR3 is 13 amino acids long. CDR3: CASSLGPRQPQHF. Written as DNA, the CDR3 is TGCGCCAGCAGCCTTGGCCCCCGACAGCCCCAGCATTTT.

The chain has TRBV5-1 and TRBJ2-1; D is possibly TRBD2 (5 bases). The V and J ends lost 4 bases and 6 bases respectively, with 17 bases between them. This CDR3 has 15 amino acids. Looked up from germline, CDR1 is SGHRS and CDR2 is YFSETQ. CDR3 protein: CASSRLGVGPNEQFF. CDR3 nucleotide sequence: TGCGCCAGCAGCCGCCTCGGGGTCGGGCCCAATGAGCAGTTCTTC.

Concerning this clone itself: Other nucleotide sequences from this sample produce the same CDR3. In DNA, the CDR3 is TGTGCCAGCAGTGAAAGGGGGCTCTCCTACGAGCAGTACTTC. Translation: CASSERGLSYEQYF. The J gene is TRBJ2-7, the V gene TRBV6-1; TRBD1 matches at 7 bases. The V and J ends lost 2 bases and 0 bases, in that order; junction bases with no gene match: 1. Germline V gene data show CDR1 as MNHNS and CDR2 as SASEGT. The CDR3 sequence is 14 residues long.

The chain couples TRBV28 to TRBJ2-7, with D unclear. The CDR3 totals 15 residues. Germline V gene lookup returns CDR1 MDHEN and CDR2 SYDVKM. V was cut by 6 bases and J by 2 bases, with 17 bases left in between. CDR3 DNA: TGTGCCAGCAGGCCAACCCAAGTTACCCCCTACGAGCAGTACTTC. This codes for CASRPTQVTPYEQYF. The complete variable domain, with remaining parts taken from reference TRBV28 and TRBJ2-7, reads DVKVTQSSRYLVKRTGEKVFLECVQDMDHENMFWYRQDPGLGLRLIYFSYDVKMKEKGDIPEGYSVSREKKERFSLILESASTNQTSMYLCASRPTQVTPYEQYFGPGTRLTVT.

This sequence joins TRBV5-6 and TRBJ1-2, with D possibly TRBD1 on 6 matching bases. The CDR3 length is 12 residues. Germline assignment: CDR1 SGHDT and CDR2 YYEEEE. Trimming cost V 0 bases and J 8 bases, with 8 bases left between them. The CDR3 reads CASSLGTVGYTF. CDR3 nucleotides: TGTGCCAGCAGCTTGGGGACAGTAGGCTACACCTTC.

The chain couples TRBV6-1 to TRBJ2-2; TRBD1 might be the D (6 bases). Germline V CDR1 and CDR2: MNHNS, SASEGT. V shed 7 bases and J shed 1 base, with 7 bases lying between them. The CDR3 consists of 13 residues. CDR3: CASKQGNTGELFF. The DNA of the CDR3 is TGTGCCAGCAAACAGGGGAACACCGGGGAGCTGTTTTTT.

The gene calls are TRBV5-6 and TRBJ2-7; tentatively, D is TRBD1 (5 bases). Trimming stripped 4 bases from V and 4 bases from J, with 18 bases between. Germline CDR1 and CDR2: SGHDT and YYEEEE. The CDR3 is 15 amino acids. CDR3 protein: CASSGQGQGGYEQYF. For the CDR3, the DNA is TGTGCCAGCAGCGGCCAAGGGCAGGGTGGGTACGAGCAGTACTTC.